Listed below are T cell receptor beta chains from one sample, sequenced in a study of tissue T cells after allogeneic stem cell transplantation. The table came from immunoSEQ multiplex PCR; TCRdb's copy has only in-frame clones and leaves some out. The profile shows about 3,500 clones, over 65% of them singletons. Sequencing was performed on left colon tissue, taken at autopsy. The source of these receptors is an older male patient with steroid-refractory graft-versus-host disease after an allogeneic stem cell transplant. Certain T cells may be donor cells from the graft. CDR3s leave out the opening cysteine and the closing phenylalanine or tryptophan. The listing skips clone size in some rows; elsewhere it reads once, few, many or a size class.

>-|TRBV18
ASSLIRDRGIGGELF
>-|TRBV3-1/TRBV3-2
ASSPLGRTEAF
>-|TRBV19
ASSPSRELSGYSNQPQH
>-|TRBV18
ASSPPGGFDQPQH
>-|TRBV19
ASSPGQGNNYGYT
>-|TRBV9
ASSVLLDTFNYGYT
>-|TRBV6-1
ASKRGASSYEQY
>-|TRBV28
ASSFDGGTATNEKLF
>-|TRBV7-3
ASSPGTGDQDTQY
>-|TRBV7-6
ASSLVGGRAEETQY
>-|TRBV12-5
ASGSLGDTTYEQY
>-|TRBV2
ASSEGKNTEAF
>-|TRBV7-2
ASSLGSSGNEQF
>-|TRBV2
ATASGEAEETQY
>-|TRBV6-2/TRBV6-3
ASSYVTRGVSNEQF
>-|TRBV7-7
ASSLQLGYEQY
>-|TRBV4-2
ASSQGYTSYEQY
>large|TRBV2
ASRFVGNEKLF
>few|TRBV5-1
ASSWGSAYSGANVLT
>few|TRBV19
ASRITAGGRNEQF